This T cell receptor (beta chain) was identified in a study of blood T cell repertoires in COVID-19. As for the study in general: COVID-19 samples collected from the United States, Italy and Spain covered acute and convalescent phases.

Recruits, aged roughly 18 to 100 years, lived in 25 or so US areas. Participants' own reports of clinical history determined their cohort assignment. Donors in Cohort 3 counted as recovered after two negative PCRs, clearance, or symptom resolution. Trimming removed 4 bases from V and 1 base from J; junction bases left unmatched: 8. The CDR3 totals 16 residues. The germline gives CDR1 SEHNR, CDR2 FQNEAQ (reference sequence). Measured with immunoSEQ multiplex PCR; TCRdb has only the in-frame clones, and not every one. The table lists a few hundred thousand clones, 85% to 90% of them singletons. This clone was seen only once.

The chain has TRBV7-9 and TRBJ2-5, with 8 positions matching TRBD2. The sequence derives from a man aged 30 to 45 who had recovered from COVID-19. Sample: PBMCs or T cells enriched from blood (not recorded which). CDR3 region: CASSYGGLAGQETQYF. For the CDR3, the DNA is TGTGCCAGCAGCTACGGCGGACTAGCAGGCCAAGAGACCCAGTACTTC.